The 14 T cell receptor beta chains reported below all come from one sample, sequenced in a study of T cell changes during pregnancy in multiple sclerosis. The protocol was immunoSEQ multiplex PCR, while the TCRdb copy is restricted to in-frame clones and leaves out a portion. This table holds about 75,000 clones, about 93% found once. Sequences were derived from CD4+ T cells from peripheral blood mononuclear cells, sampled after pregnancy. These receptors originate from a female donor with multiple sclerosis, enrolled in a pregnancy study.

The CDR3 spells CASRNQGATNEKLFF. CDR3 bases: TGTGCCAGCAGGAACCAGGGGGCAACTAATGAAAAACTGTTTTTT. The V and J genes are TRBV28 and TRBJ1-4; 7 nucleotides agree with TRBD1. From germline, CDR1 is MDHEN and CDR2 SYDVKM. CDR3 length: 15 amino acids. The V segment lost 6 bases and the J segment 0 bases; nucleotides outside the gene matches: 4.

The rearrangement uses TRBV27 and TRBJ2-3; possible D gene TRBD1, 5 bases. V was cut by 4 bases and J by 0 bases, with 14 bases left in between. This CDR3 spans 16 amino acids. Germline CDR1 MNHEY, CDR2 SMNVEV (reference sequence). The CDR3 region is CASSSLQGASTDTQYF. Written as DNA, the CDR3 is TGTGCCAGCAGTTCCCTCCAGGGCGCCAGCACAGATACGCAGTATTTT.

The chain employs TRBV28 and TRBJ2-7; 9 bases map to TRBD1. From germline, CDR1 is MDHEN and CDR2 SYDVKM. V lost 1 base to trimming and J lost 4 bases; unmatched junction nucleotides: 5. CDR3 size: 15 residues. This CDR3 is CASSLSGTGLYEQYF. CDR3 bases: TGTGCCAGCAGTTTATCGGGGACAGGGTTATACGAGCAGTACTTC.

The chain carries TRBV27 and TRBJ2-1, with TRBD1 as a possible D gene (7 bases). Germline V lookup: CDR1 MNHEY, CDR2 SMNVEV (reference sequence). The CDR3 runs to 16 residues. V shed 5 bases and J shed 2 bases, with 16 bases lying between them. This CDR3 reads CASSPRTGLTYNEQFF. The DNA for the CDR3 is TGTGCCAGCAGTCCTCGGACAGGACTAACCTACAATGAGCAGTTCTTC.

The chain has TRBV27 and TRBJ2-7; tentatively, D is TRBD1 (5 bases). V lost 8 bases and J lost 6, with 26 bases in between. The germline V gene encodes CDR1 MNHEY and CDR2 SMNVEV (reference sequence). This CDR3 spans 16 amino acids. The CDR3 DNA follows: TGTGCCAGCTCATCACATCAGGGATTTGGGGCCCTCGAGCAGTACTTC. Translation gives CASSSHQGFGALEQYF.

The chain recombines TRBV5-4 with TRBJ2-3; 7 bases align to TRBD2. The CDR3 contains 16 residues. Looked up from germline, CDR1 is SGHNT and CDR2 is YYREEE (reference sequence). The junction had 13 bases not matched to a gene; V was cut back by 9 bases and J by 0 bases. As DNA, the CDR3 is TGTGCCATGGTGGGCGGGAGTTGGTATAGCACAGATACGCAGTATTTT. Translation: CAMVGGSWYSTDTQYF.

This sequence joins TRBV15 and TRBJ2-1, with D maybe TRBD1 (5 bases). This CDR3 has 20 amino acids. Between the trimmed V and J ends, which lost 6 bases and 4 bases, there was a span of 31 bases. Germline assignment: CDR1 LNHNV and CDR2 YYDKDF (reference sequence). CDR3 region: CATRKIFFRNDSLKYNEQFF. In nucleotides, the CDR3 is TGTGCCACCAGAAAGATTTTTTTCAGGAACGACAGCCTCAAGTACAATGAGCAGTTCTTC.

J is TRBJ2-1 and V is TRBV5-4; TRBD1 is a possible D gene (5 bases). The V and J ends lost 0 bases and 5 bases respectively, with 12 bases between them. This CDR3 has 15 residues. Per germline, CDR1 SGHNT and CDR2 YYREEE (reference sequence). CDR3 in amino acids: CASSLVAGSNNEQFF. CDR3 in DNA: TGTGCCAGCAGCTTGGTCGCAGGGTCCAACAATGAGCAGTTCTTC.

This chain uses TRBV27 with TRBJ2-1; 8 positions match TRBD2. This CDR3 region has 18 residues. Germline V gene data show CDR1 as MNHEY and CDR2 as SMNVEV (reference sequence). Trimming cost V 5 bases and J 3 bases; bases outside gene matches: 15. Here the CDR3 DNA reads TGTGCCAGCAGTCCACGGCCCCCGGGACTAGAAATCTACAATGAGCAGTTCTTC. Protein product: CASSPRPPGLEIYNEQFF.

CDR3 in DNA: TGCGCCAGCAGCCAATTCCGGGGTGGTTTAAGCTCCTACGAGCAGTACTTC. It translates to CASSQFRGGLSSYEQYF. The rearrangement links TRBV4-3 to TRBJ2-7; weak D call: TRBD2 (5 bases). Germline V lookup: CDR1 LGHNA, CDR2 YSLEER. Trimming pared 2 bases from V and 0 bases from J, leaving 17 bases between. This CDR3 has 17 residues.

This sequence joins TRBV7-9 and TRBJ1-3; tentative D call: TRBD1 (5 bases). Per the germline V gene, CDR1 is SEHNR and CDR2 is FQNEAQ (reference sequence). CDR3 length: 17 amino acids. Trimming removed 5 bases at V and 0 bases at J, with 17 bases between. CDR3 loop: CASSPTTGLNSGNTIYF. The DNA for the CDR3 is TGTGCCAGCAGCCCAACAACAGGCCTGAACTCTGGAAACACCATATATTTT.

This chain joins TRBV5-1 and TRBJ2-3; D might be TRBD1 (6 bases). The length of the CDR3 is 15 residues. V was cut by 3 bases and J by 3 bases, with 14 bases left in between. Per the germline V gene, CDR1 is SGHRS and CDR2 is YFSETQ. CDR3 nucleotide sequence: TGCGCCAGCAGCTCAGGGGTTTGGGCGACAGATACGCAGTATTTT. Translating gives CASSSGVWATDTQYF.

V gene TRBV18 combines with J gene TRBJ1-4, with 7 bases identical to TRBD1. The germline gives CDR1 KGHSH, CDR2 LQKENI. The V and J ends lost 5 bases and 4 bases, in that order; junction bases with no gene match: 4. The CDR3 consists of 14 residues. The CDR3 loop reads CASSAGGRNEKLFF. The CDR3 DNA reads TGTGCCAGCTCAGCAGGGGGGCGTAATGAAAAACTGTTTTTT.

The chain recombines TRBV19 with TRBJ2-4; 7 bases fit TRBD2. The V gene's germline CDR1 is LNHDA and CDR2 SQIVND (reference sequence). This CDR3 region has 13 residues. CDR3 residues: CATSDNGQNIQYF. In DNA, the CDR3 is TGTGCTACTAGCGATAATGGCCAAAACATTCAGTACTTC.